The 12 T cell receptor beta chains below all came from one sample that was sequenced in a study of shared clonotypes between healthy human individuals. Some clones are missing from TCRdb's copy, which holds only in-frame ones; the method was immunoSEQ multiplex PCR. Among about 1 million clones listed, more than 65% were seen once. Material for sequencing was memory CD4+ T cells sorted from blood. As to subset: CD45RA-negative fraction. These receptor sequences come from a man aged 18-30 years in good health.

The chain uses TRBV14 and TRBJ2-3; TRBD2 is a possible D gene (5 bases). The V end was cut by 1 base, the J end by 5 bases, with 13 bases between. Germline V gene lookup returns CDR1 SGHDN and CDR2 FVKESK. This CDR3 comprises 15 residues. The chain's CDR3 is CASSQGGSRRDTQYF. The DNA of the CDR3 is TGTGCCAGCAGCCAAGGAGGGAGTCGGAGAGATACGCAGTATTTT.

The gene calls are TRBV9 and TRBJ2-1; 11 nucleotides align to TRBD2. Trimming took 2 bases from V and 6 from J; bases not matched to a gene: 13. Germline lookup yields CDR1 SGDLS and CDR2 YYNGEE. The CDR3 runs to 18 residues. This chain's CDR3 is CASSVGQSSGRAGNEQFF. Here the CDR3 DNA reads TGTGCCAGCAGCGTGGGCCAGAGTAGCGGGAGGGCCGGCAATGAGCAGTTCTTC.

The chain has TRBV2 and TRBJ1-2; no clear D. The V end lost 9 bases, the J end lost 4 bases, and 18 bases lay between the germline ends. CDR3 size: 14 residues. The germline gives CDR1 SNHLY, CDR2 FYNNEI. In DNA, the CDR3 is TGTGCCAGTGTACCCCCAGATATCGGCTATGGCTACACCTTC. Its translation: CASVPPDIGYGYTF. Based on the CDR3 plus reference TRBV2 and TRBJ1-2, the full variable domain is EPEVTQTPSHQVTQMGQEVILRCVPISNHLYFYWYRQILGQKVEFLVSFYNNEISEKSEIFDDQFSVERPDGSNFTLKIRSTKLEDSAMYFCASVPPDIGYGYTFGSGTRLTVV.

This clone was seen repeatedly, ten times or more. This sequence joins TRBV6-5 and TRBJ1-5; tentatively, D is TRBD1 (6 bases). Per the germline V gene, CDR1 is MNHEY and CDR2 is SVGAGI. Trimming removed 6 bases at V and 7 bases at J, with 13 bases between. The CDR3 sequence is 13 residues long. The CDR3 reads CASSQGGRQPQHF. The CDR3 nucleotides are TGTGCCAGCAGCCAAGGGGGGCGGCAGCCCCAGCATTTT.

The chain uses TRBV30 and TRBJ2-5, with D maybe TRBD1 (6 bases). The J call is doubtful: the DNA matches TRBJ2-7 better. The CDR3 length is 14 residues. Germline loops: CDR1 GTSNPN, CDR2 SVGIG (reference sequence). The CDR3 reads CAWRVTGRGDEQYF. DNA for the CDR3: TGTGCCTGGCGGGTTACAGGGCGTGGGGACGAGCAGTACTTC.

The chain couples TRBV7-9 to TRBJ1-4; D perhaps matches TRBD1 (6 bases). The V gene's germline CDR1 is SEHNR and CDR2 FQNEAQ (reference sequence). Trimming stripped 10 bases from V and 8 bases from J, with 17 bases between. This CDR3 spans 13 amino acids. The CDR3 DNA follows: TGTGCCACCTCGACAGGAGGGGAAGAAAAACTGTTTTTT. Translated, it gives CATSTGGEEKLFF.

The chain employs TRBV6-1 and TRBJ2-1; TRBD2 might be the D (7 bases). The CDR3 length is 15 residues. The V end lost 8 bases, the J end lost 4 bases, and 18 bases lay between the germline ends. CDR1 and CDR2 (germline): MNHNS, SASEGT. Here the CDR3 reads CASWTASGRYNEQFF. CDR3 bases: TGTGCCAGCTGGACAGCTAGCGGAAGGTACAATGAGCAGTTCTTC.

On this clone: A read error likely explains this, since a far larger clone differs by one base. This specimen includes other DNA sequences encoding the same CDR3. In DNA, the CDR3 is TGCGCCAGCAGCCAAGAGGGAGGAGGGGGCGGCGGTTACACCTTC. Its translation is CASSQEGGGGGGYTF. The V gene is TRBV4-1, the J gene TRBJ1-2; 7 bases are a match to TRBD1. The V segment lost 0 bases and the J segment 11 bases; nucleotides outside the gene matches: 12. CDR1 and CDR2 from the germline V gene are MGHRA and YSYEKL. The CDR3 is 15 residues long.

This chain connects TRBV11-2 to TRBJ2-5; D unresolved. Trimming pared 6 bases from V and 5 bases from J, leaving 25 bases between. Germline V lookup: CDR1 SGHAT, CDR2 FQNNGV. The CDR3 is made up of 17 amino acids. The DNA of the CDR3 is TGTGCCAGCAGGACCAGTGGCGGAACCACTGCTGGGGAGACCCAGTACTTC. Amino acid sequence: CASRTSGGTTAGETQYF. The complete variable domain, with remaining parts taken from reference TRBV11-2 and TRBJ2-5, reads EAGVAQSPRYKIIEKRQSVAFWCNPISGHATLYWYQQILGQGPKLLIQFQNNGVVDDSQLPKDRFSAERLKGVDSTLKIQPAKLEDSAVYLCASRTSGGTTAGETQYFGPGTRLLVL.

Details on this clone: This CDR3 is also generated by other DNA sequences in the sample. The chain joins TRBV2 to TRBJ2-5, with D possibly matching TRBD2 (5 bases). The V gene lost 6 bases and the J gene lost 1 base, with 9 bases spanning the gap. In germline, CDR1 is SNHLY, CDR2 FYNNEI. The CDR3 has 13 amino acids. The CDR3 DNA follows: TGTGCCAGCAGCTCGGACTCCCAAGAGACCCAGTACTTC. This gives the protein CASSSDSQETQYF.

The chain has TRBV5-4 and TRBJ2-1; 12 bases align to TRBD1. The CDR3 extends over 15 amino acids. Germline V lookup: CDR1 SGHNT, CDR2 YYREEE (reference sequence). Trimming cost V 4 bases and J 4 bases; bases outside gene matches: 3. CDR3 bases: TGTGCCAGCAGCGCGGGACAGGGGGCGTACAATGAGCAGTTCTTC. Translated: CASSAGQGAYNEQFF.

The chain combines TRBV6-4 with TRBJ1-1; 10 positions match TRBD1. Trimming took 5 bases from V and 7 from J; bases not matched to a gene: 10. The germline V gene has CDR1 MRHNA and CDR2 SNTAGT. The CDR3 length is 15 residues. CDR3 DNA: TGTGCCAGCAGTTCCTCGGACAGGGGGATGGGTGAAGCTTTCTTT. This codes for CASSSSDRGMGEAFF.